This TCR beta chain was profiled in a study of cytomegalovirus exposure and HLA in healthy donors. For the study at large: The same platform was used for the roughly 120 validation repertoires as for the 650 to 700 first-cohort repertoires, as reported in a later analysis.

Comments on this clone: Its antigen is unidentified.

General study findings and limits: Reported performance of the classifier showed diagnosis of cytomegalovirus status with high specificity and sensitivity. Testing in vitro showed a few CMV-associated chains specific for CMV antigens. First-cohort TCR clusters tended to co-occur in the 95 to 150 validation repertoires, a later analysis found.

Profiled with immunoSEQ multiplex PCR; TCRdb holds only in-frame clones, not every one. The table includes about 65,000 clones, about 91% detected once. V shed 7 bases and J 0 bases; nucleotides not matched to a gene: 11. This CDR3 spans 17 amino acids. Germline lookup yields CDR1 MDHEN and CDR2 SYDVKM. The clonotype was recovered from a woman aged 18-29 years in good health and CMV-seronegative. The source material was PBMCs. V gene TRBV28 combines with J gene TRBJ1-5; TRBD1 agrees at 8 bases. The CDR3 coding sequence is TGTGCCAGCACCCGCGGGACAGGACTTTATAGCAATCAGCCCCAGCATTTT. It codes for CASTRGTGLYSNQPQHF.